What follows describes a single T cell receptor beta chain. Its antigen remains unidentified. This sample is drawn from a study of human CD8 memory T cell subsets. Study-level results: It was suggested by Chao1 estimates that stem-like memory T cells were more diverse than precursor exhausted T cells. Similarly high diversity was seen in stem-like memory and precursor exhausted T cells, but not in effector memory cells.

The CDR3 consists of 13 residues. Investigators built TCR beta libraries using UMI-labeled 5' RACE. From the 5' RACE reads, TCRdb lists one entry per CDR3 protein and no DNA. The repertoire table contains roughly 9,300 distinct CDR3 sequences. Extraction drew RNA from duplicate vials of approximately 150,000 sorted CD8+ T cells for each subset. The chain employs TRBV12-3 or TRBV12-4 and TRBJ2-3. Specimen: CD8+ stem-like memory T cells (TSCM and TCM) sorted from PBMCs. The subset here: stem-like memory CD8 T cells (TSTEM), CCR7+ PD-1- TIGIT-. The TCR comes from a human donor in good health. CDR3 in amino acids: CASSLERTDTQYF.